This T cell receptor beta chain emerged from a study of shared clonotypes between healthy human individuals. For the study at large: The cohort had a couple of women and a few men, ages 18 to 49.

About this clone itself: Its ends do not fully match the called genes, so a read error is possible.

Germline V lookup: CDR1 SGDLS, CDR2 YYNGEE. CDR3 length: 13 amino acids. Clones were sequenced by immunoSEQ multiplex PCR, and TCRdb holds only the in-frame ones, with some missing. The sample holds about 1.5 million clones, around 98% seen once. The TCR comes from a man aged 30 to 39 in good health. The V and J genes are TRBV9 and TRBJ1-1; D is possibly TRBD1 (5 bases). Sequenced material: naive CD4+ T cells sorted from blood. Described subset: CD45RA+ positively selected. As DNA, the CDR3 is TGTGCCAGCAGCGGCGATAAGGCCCACAGGCTGGTCTTT. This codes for CASSGDKAHRLVF.